This section outlines one TCR beta chain sequence together with its context. The data were taken from a study of blood T cell repertoires in COVID-19. Per the authors' pipeline: Amplification with reference gene primers provided the estimates of nucleated cell counts. Measured with immunoSEQ multiplex PCR; TCRdb has only the in-frame clones, and not every one. The DNA was the basis for D and trimming; V, J and clone size are from that table. The table shows about 94,000 clones, with approximately 80% occurring only once. CDR1 is SGHVS and CDR2 is FQNEAQ in the germline V gene. V shed 2 bases and J 6 bases; nucleotides not matched to a gene: 5. This CDR3 contains 15 residues.

Sequencing input: peripheral blood. The TCR originated in a man between 65 and 85 years old with COVID-19, enrolled during active disease. J is TRBJ2-7 and V is TRBV7-8; TRBD1 aligns across 12 bases. The CDR3 sequence is CASSLRRDRGREQYF. As DNA, the CDR3 is TGTGCCAGCAGCTTAAGGAGGGACAGGGGGCGCGAGCAGTACTTC.